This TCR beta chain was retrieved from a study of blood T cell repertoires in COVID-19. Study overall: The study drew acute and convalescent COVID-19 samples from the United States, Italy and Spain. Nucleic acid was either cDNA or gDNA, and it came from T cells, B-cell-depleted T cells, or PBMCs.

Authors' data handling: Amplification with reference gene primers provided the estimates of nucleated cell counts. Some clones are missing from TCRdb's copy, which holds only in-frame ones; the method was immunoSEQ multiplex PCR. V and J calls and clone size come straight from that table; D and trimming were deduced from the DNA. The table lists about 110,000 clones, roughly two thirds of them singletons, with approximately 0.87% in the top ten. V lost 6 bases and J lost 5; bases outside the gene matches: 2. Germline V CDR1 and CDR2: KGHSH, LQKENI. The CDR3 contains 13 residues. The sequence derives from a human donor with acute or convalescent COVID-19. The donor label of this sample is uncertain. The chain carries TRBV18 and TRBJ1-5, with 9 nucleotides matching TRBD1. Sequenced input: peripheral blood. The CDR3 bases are TGTGCCAGCTCGCGGACAGGGGATCAGCCCCAGCATTTT. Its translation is CASSRTGDQPQHF. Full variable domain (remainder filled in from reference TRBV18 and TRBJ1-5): NAGVMQNPRHLVRRRGQEARLRCSPMKGHSHVYWYRQLPEEGLKFMVYLQKENIIDESGMPKERFSAEFPKEGPSILRIQQVVRGDSAAYFCASSRTGDQPQHFGDGTRLSIL.